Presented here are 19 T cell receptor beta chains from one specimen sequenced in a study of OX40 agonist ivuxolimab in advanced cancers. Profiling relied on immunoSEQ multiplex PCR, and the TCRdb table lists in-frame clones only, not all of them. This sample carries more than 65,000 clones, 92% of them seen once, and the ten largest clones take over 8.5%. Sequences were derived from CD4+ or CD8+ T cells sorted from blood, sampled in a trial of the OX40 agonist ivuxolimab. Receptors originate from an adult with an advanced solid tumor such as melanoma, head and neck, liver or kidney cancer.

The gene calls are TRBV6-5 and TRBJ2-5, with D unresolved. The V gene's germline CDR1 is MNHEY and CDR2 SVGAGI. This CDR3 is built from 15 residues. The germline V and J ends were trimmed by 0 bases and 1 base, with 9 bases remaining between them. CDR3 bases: TGTGCCAGCAGTTACTCGATTAACATCCAAGAGACCCAGTACTTC. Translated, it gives CASSYSINIQETQYF.

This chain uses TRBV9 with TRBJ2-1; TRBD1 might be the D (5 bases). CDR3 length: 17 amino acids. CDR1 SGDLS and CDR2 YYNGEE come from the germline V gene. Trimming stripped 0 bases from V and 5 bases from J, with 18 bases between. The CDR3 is CASSVEGGRAGDNEQFF. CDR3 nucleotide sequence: TGTGCCAGCAGCGTAGAGGGTGGCAGGGCTGGGGACAATGAGCAGTTCTTC.

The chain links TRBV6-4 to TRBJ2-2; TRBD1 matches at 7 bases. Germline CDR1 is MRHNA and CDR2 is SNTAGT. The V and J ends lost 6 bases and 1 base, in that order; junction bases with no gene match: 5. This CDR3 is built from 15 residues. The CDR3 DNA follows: TGTGCCAGCAGCCGACAGGGTGGGAACACCGGGGAGCTGTTTTTT. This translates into CASSRQGGNTGELFF.

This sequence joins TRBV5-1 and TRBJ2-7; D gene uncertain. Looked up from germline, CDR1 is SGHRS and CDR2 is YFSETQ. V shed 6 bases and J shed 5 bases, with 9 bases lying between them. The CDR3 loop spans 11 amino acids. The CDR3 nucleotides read TGCGCCAGCAAGGTTGGGAACGAGCAGTACTTC. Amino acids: CASKVGNEQYF.

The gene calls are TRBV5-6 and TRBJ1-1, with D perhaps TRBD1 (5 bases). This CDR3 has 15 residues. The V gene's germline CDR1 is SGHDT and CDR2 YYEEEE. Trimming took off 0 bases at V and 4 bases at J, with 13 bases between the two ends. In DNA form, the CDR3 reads TGTGCCAGCAGCTTGGGGGGATCAGGGTCCACTGAAGCTTTCTTT. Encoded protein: CASSLGGSGSTEAFF.

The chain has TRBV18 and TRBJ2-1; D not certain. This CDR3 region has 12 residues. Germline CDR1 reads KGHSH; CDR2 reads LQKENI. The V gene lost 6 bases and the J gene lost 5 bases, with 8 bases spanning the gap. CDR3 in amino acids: CASSPAHNEQFF. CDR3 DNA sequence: TGTGCCAGCTCGCCCGCCCACAATGAGCAGTTCTTC.

In nucleotides, the CDR3 is TGTGCCAGCAGTGAAGCGCTTCGGAGAGGGGTTGAGCAGTATTTT. It specifies CASSEALRRGVEQYF. The chain links TRBV2 to TRBJ2-3; D is tentatively TRBD1 or TRBD2 (5 bases each). The germline gives CDR1 SNHLY, CDR2 FYNNEI. The CDR3 is 15 amino acids. V was trimmed by 0 bases and J by 11 bases, leaving 18 bases between them.

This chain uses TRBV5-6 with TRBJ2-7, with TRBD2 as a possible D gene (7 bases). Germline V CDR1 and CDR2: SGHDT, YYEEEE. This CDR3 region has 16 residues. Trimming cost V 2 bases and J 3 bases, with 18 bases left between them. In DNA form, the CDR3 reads TGTGCCAGCAGCTTTGTGCCGGGGGGCGCCGGCTACGAGCAGTACTTC. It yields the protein CASSFVPGGAGYEQYF. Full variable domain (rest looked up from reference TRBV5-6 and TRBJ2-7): DAGVTQSPTHLIKTRGQQVTLRCSPKSGHDTVSWYQQALGQGPQFIFQYYEEEERQRGNFPDRFSGHQFPNYSSELNVNALLLGDSALYLCASSFVPGGAGYEQYFGPGTRLTVT.

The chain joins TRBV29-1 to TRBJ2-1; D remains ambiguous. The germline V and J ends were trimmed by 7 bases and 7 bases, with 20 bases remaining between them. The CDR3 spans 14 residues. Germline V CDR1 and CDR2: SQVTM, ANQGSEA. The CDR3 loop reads CSAPPLIGLNEQFF. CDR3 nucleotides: TGCAGCGCCCCGCCGTTGATCGGGTTGAATGAGCAGTTCTTC.

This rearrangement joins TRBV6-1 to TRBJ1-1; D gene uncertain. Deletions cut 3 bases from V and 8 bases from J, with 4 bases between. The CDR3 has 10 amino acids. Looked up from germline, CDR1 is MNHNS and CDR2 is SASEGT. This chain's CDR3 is CASSEGEAFF. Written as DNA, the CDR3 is TGTGCCAGCAGTGAGGGGGAAGCTTTCTTT.

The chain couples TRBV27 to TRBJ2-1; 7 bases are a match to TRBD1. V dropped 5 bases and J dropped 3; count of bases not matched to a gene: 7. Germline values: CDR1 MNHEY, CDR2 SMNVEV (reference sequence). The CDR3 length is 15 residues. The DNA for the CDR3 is TGTGCCAGCAGTACCGGGACAGCCCTCTACAATGAGCAGTTCTTC. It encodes CASSTGTALYNEQFF.

CDR3 DNA sequence: TGTGCCTGGGGGGGGAATAATGAAAAACTGTTTTTT. Protein: CAWGGNNEKLFF. This chain connects TRBV30 to TRBJ1-4, with D maybe TRBD1 (5 bases). V dropped 5 bases and J dropped 4 bases, with 8 bases sitting between them. This CDR3 comprises 12 residues. The germline gives CDR1 GTSNPN, CDR2 SVGIG (reference sequence). Looking up the rest from reference TRBV30 and TRBJ1-4 gives the full variable domain: SQTIHQWPATLVQPVGSPLSLECTVEGTSNPNLYWYRQAAGRGLQLLFYSVGIGQISSEVPQNLSASRPQDRQFILSSKKLLLSDSGFYLCAWGGNNEKLFFGSGTQLSVL.

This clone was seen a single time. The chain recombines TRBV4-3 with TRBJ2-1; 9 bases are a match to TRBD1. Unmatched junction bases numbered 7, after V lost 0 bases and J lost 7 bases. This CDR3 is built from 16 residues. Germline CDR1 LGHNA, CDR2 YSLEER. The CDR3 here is CASSQDQGDRVNEQFF. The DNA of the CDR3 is TGCGCCAGCAGCCAAGATCAAGGGGACAGGGTGAATGAGCAGTTCTTC.

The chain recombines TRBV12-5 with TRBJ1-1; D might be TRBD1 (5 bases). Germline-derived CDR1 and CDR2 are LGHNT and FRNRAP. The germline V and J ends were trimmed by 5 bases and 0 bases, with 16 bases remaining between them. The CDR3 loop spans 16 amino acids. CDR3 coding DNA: TGTGCTAGTGGTCGCGGGCAGGGACTCATGAACACTGAAGCTTTCTTT. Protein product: CASGRGQGLMNTEAFF.

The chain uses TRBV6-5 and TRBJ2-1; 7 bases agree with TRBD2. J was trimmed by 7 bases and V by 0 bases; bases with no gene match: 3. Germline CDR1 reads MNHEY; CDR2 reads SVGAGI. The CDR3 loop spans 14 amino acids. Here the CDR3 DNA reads TGTGCCAGCAGTTACTCGACGCGGGGGAATGAGCAGTTCTTC. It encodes CASSYSTRGNEQFF.

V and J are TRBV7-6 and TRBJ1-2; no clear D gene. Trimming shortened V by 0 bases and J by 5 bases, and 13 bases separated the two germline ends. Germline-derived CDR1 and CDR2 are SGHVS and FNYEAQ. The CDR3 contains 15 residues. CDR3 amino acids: CASSLAVDAHYGYTF. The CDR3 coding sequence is TGTGCCAGCAGCTTAGCAGTGGACGCCCATTATGGCTACACCTTC.

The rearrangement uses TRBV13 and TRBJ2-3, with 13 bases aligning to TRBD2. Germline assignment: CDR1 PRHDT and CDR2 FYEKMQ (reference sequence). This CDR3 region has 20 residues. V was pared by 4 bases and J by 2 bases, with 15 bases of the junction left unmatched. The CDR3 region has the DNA TGTGCCAGCAGCTCCCCTTCGGAGGGACTAGCGGGGTCCCCCACAGATACGCAGTATTTT. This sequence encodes CASSSPSEGLAGSPTDTQYF.

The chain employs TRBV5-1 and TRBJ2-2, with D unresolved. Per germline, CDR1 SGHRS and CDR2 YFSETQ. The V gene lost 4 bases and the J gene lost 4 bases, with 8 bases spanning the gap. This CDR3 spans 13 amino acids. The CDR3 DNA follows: TGCGCCAGCAGCCCGGGTTTCACCGGGGAGCTGTTTTTT. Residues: CASSPGFTGELFF.

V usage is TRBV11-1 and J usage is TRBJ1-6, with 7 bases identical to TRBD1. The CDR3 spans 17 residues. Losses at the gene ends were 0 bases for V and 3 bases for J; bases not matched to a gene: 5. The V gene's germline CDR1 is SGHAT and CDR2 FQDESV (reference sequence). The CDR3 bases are TGTGCCAGCAGCTTAGCTCGGGACAGCCTCTATAATTCACCCCTCCACTTT. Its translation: CASSLARDSLYNSPLHF.